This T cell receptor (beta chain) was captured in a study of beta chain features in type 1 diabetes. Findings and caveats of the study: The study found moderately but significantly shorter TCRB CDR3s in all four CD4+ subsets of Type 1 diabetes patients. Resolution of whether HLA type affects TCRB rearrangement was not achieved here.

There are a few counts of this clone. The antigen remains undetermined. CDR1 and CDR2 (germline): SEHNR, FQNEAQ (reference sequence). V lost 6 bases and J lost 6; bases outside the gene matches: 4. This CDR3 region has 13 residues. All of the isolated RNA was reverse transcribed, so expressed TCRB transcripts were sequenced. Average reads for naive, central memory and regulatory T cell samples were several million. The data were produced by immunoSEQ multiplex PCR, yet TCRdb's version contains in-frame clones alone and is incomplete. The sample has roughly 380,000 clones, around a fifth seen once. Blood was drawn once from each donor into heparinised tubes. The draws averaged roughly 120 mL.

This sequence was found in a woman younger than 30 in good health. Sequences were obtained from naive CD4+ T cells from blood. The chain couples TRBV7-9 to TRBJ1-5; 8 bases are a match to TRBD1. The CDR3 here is CASSSDRGQPQHF. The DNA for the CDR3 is TGTGCCAGCAGTTCTGACAGGGGTCAGCCCCAGCATTTT. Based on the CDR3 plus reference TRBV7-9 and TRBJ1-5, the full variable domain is DTGVSQNPRHKITKRGQNVTFRCDPISEHNRLYWYRQTLGQGPEFLTYFQNEAQLEKSRLLSDRFSAERPKGSFSTLEIQRTEQGDSAMYLCASSSDRGQPQHFGDGTRLSIL.